The 26 T cell receptor beta chains reported below all come from one sample, sequenced in a study of regulatory and conventional T cells in RAG deficiency (dated by TCRdb to the late 2010s). Before genomic DNA extraction, conventional CD4+ T cells were purified from blood as CD25-low CD127-high cells. Libraries came from the immunoSEQ multiplex PCR assay. The table was pulled from immuneACCESS by TCRdb, which kept in-frame rearrangements only. Such tables lose some clones; where checked, under half of the loss comes from unresolved V genes, and the rest has no known cause. The sample contains about 30,000 clones, approximately 96% of them found a single time. Jointly, the top ten make up 0.35% of the sample. Another study also made use of these data, one on regulatory T cells. As the second publication notes: The multiplex PCR used 52 forward TRBV primers and 13 reverse TRBJ primers, with assay-based and computational corrections for amplification bias.

Sequences were obtained from CD25- CD4+ T cells sorted from blood. The origin of the receptors is a human donor in good health.

The chain employs TRBV4-2 and TRBJ2-2, with a tentative D call TRBD2 (5 bases). Germline lookup yields CDR1 LGHNA and CDR2 YNFKEQ. Trimming took 3 bases from V and 5 from J, leaving 7 bases between them. The CDR3 contains 13 residues. Here the CDR3 reads CASSHSGTGELFF. CDR3 DNA sequence: TGTGCCAGCAGCCATTCGGGAACCGGGGAGCTGTTTTTT.

The J gene is TRBJ2-1, the V gene TRBV7-9; D remains unclear. This CDR3 comprises 14 residues. V was clipped by 0 bases and J by 10 bases, with 13 bases between them. Germline V gene lookup returns CDR1 SEHNR and CDR2 FQNEAQ (reference sequence). The CDR3 DNA follows: TGTGCCAGCAGCTTAGCGGCCTCCAGTTTGGAGCAGTTCTTC. Amino acid sequence: CASSLAASSLEQFF.

The chain recombines TRBV2 with TRBJ2-5; TRBD2 agrees at 11 bases. In germline, CDR1 is SNHLY, CDR2 FYNNEI. There are 17 residues in the CDR3. J was trimmed by 2 bases and V by 6 bases; bases with no gene match: 11. The CDR3 nucleotides are TGTGCCAGCAGCCGTACTAGCGGGGGAAAGTCTCAAGAGACCCAGTACTTC. Amino acids: CASSRTSGGKSQETQYF.

CDR3 nucleotide sequence: TGTGCCAGCTCCGGCGGGCGGACAGGGGTCTACGAGCAGTACTTC. Encoded protein: CASSGGRTGVYEQYF. The chain is built from TRBV18 and TRBJ2-7, with TRBD1 matching over 9 bases. The V gene end was trimmed by 6 bases and the J gene end by 3 bases; junction bases not matched to a gene: 9. The CDR3 is 15 amino acids. Germline-derived CDR1 and CDR2 are KGHSH and LQKENI.

CDR3 coding DNA: TGCGCCAGCAGCCAGCTGGACAGGGACAATCAGCCCCAGCATTTT. It translates to CASSQLDRDNQPQHF. The gene calls are TRBV4-1 and TRBJ1-5, with 8 bases that match TRBD1. This CDR3 region has 15 residues. Germline V gene lookup returns CDR1 MGHRA and CDR2 YSYEKL. Trimming cost V 3 bases and J 3 bases; bases outside gene matches: 4.

V usage is TRBV19 and J usage is TRBJ2-7, with 9 bases that match TRBD2. CDR3 length: 15 residues. J gave up 1 base and V 9 bases, and 10 bases lay outside the gene matches. CDR1 and CDR2 (germline): LNHDA, SQIVND (reference sequence). Written as DNA, the CDR3 is TGTGCCAGCCAACTGGGGACTAGCAATTCCTACGAGCAGTACTTC. Translating gives CASQLGTSNSYEQYF.

This chain uses TRBV5-1 with TRBJ1-5; 10 bases line up with TRBD1. Looked up from germline, CDR1 is SGHRS and CDR2 is YFSETQ. CDR3 length: 15 residues. J gave up 4 bases and V 4 bases, and 5 bases lay outside the gene matches. CDR3 loop: CASSMGQGRNQPQHF. The CDR3 region has the DNA TGCGCCAGCAGCATGGGACAGGGGAGGAATCAGCCCCAGCATTTT.

About this clone itself: At the DNA level, this CDR3 is encoded by other sequences in the same sample as well. The rearrangement uses TRBV10-1 and TRBJ1-6; D is undetermined. The V gene lost 3 bases and the J gene lost 13 bases, with 13 bases spanning the gap. Germline assignment: CDR1 WNHNN and CDR2 SYGVQD (reference sequence). The CDR3 spans 13 residues. CDR3 DNA: TGCGCCAGCAGTGAAACAGACAAATCCCCCCTCCACTTT. This gives the protein CASSETDKSPLHF.

The J gene is TRBJ1-1, the V gene TRBV30, with 7 nucleotides matching TRBD1. Germline V lookup: CDR1 GTSNPN, CDR2 SVGIG (reference sequence). V gave up 3 bases and J gave up 4 bases; unmatched junction bases: 5. CDR3 length: 13 amino acids. The CDR3 loop is CAWREQGITEAFF. As DNA, the CDR3 is TGTGCCTGGAGGGAACAGGGGATCACTGAAGCTTTCTTT.

V gene TRBV7-2 combines with J gene TRBJ2-3; D is possibly TRBD1 (5 bases). The germline CDR1 and CDR2 sequences are SGHTA and FQGNSA. This CDR3 is 14 amino acids long. V dropped 6 bases and J dropped 0 bases, with 10 bases sitting between them. The CDR3 sequence is CASRWGGSTDTQYF. In nucleotides, the CDR3 is TGTGCCAGCAGGTGGGGCGGAAGCACAGATACGCAGTATTTT.

This rearrangement joins TRBV11-2 to TRBJ2-4; maybe TRBD2 (6 bases). The CDR3 extends over 18 amino acids. With 1 base removed from V and 5 bases from J, the gap between germline ends came to 21 bases. Per germline, CDR1 SGHAT and CDR2 FQNNGV. CDR3 bases: TGTGCCAGCAGCTTAGTGCGGGCTTGGAGGGGCGAGGAAAACATTCAGTACTTC. It is translated as CASSLVRAWRGEENIQYF. Together with reference TRBV11-2 and TRBJ2-4, the CDR3 gives the full variable domain: EAGVAQSPRYKIIEKRQSVAFWCNPISGHATLYWYQQILGQGPKLLIQFQNNGVVDDSQLPKDRFSAERLKGVDSTLKIQPAKLEDSAVYLCASSLVRAWRGEENIQYFGAGTRLSVL.

The chain is built from TRBV5-1 and TRBJ2-1, with TRBD2 identical over 9 bases. This CDR3 has 16 amino acids. The trim removed 1 base at V and 7 bases at J, leaving 9 bases unmatched. Germline lookup yields CDR1 SGHRS and CDR2 YFSETQ. CDR3 bases: TGCGCCAGCAGCTTGACCGCGGGAGGGCCGGGTAATGAGCAGTTCTTC. It translates to CASSLTAGGPGNEQFF.

Here the CDR3 reads CASSQVIGTASTGELFF. The CDR3 region has the DNA TGTGCCAGCTCACAAGTTATAGGGACAGCTAGCACCGGGGAGCTGTTTTTT. The J gene is TRBJ2-2, the V gene TRBV18; 7 bases align to TRBD1. Per germline, CDR1 KGHSH and CDR2 LQKENI. The junction had 12 bases not matched to a gene; V was cut back by 4 bases and J by 4 bases. The length of the CDR3 is 17 residues. The full variable domain, in which reference TRBV18 and TRBJ2-2 provide the parts outside the CDR3, is NAGVMQNPRHLVRRRGQEARLRCSPMKGHSHVYWYRQLPEEGLKFMVYLQKENIIDESGMPKERFSAEFPKEGPSILRIQQVVRGDSAAYFCASSQVIGTASTGELFFGEGSRLTVL.

The chain combines TRBV2 with TRBJ2-3, with 9 nucleotides matching TRBD2. The CDR3 sequence is 14 residues long. V lost 11 bases to trimming and J lost 4 bases; unmatched junction nucleotides: 10. Germline V gene sequence: CDR1 SNHLY, CDR2 FYNNEI. The CDR3 DNA is TGTGCCGGAATGGGCGGGGGGGCCCCAGATACGCAGTATTTT. Residues: CAGMGGGAPDTQYF.

This clone was seen once. The chain employs TRBV19 and TRBJ1-5; D is possibly TRBD1 (5 bases). Trimming stripped 1 base from V and 4 bases from J, with 5 bases between. The CDR3 is 13 amino acids. Germline V gene lookup returns CDR1 LNHDA and CDR2 SQIVND (reference sequence). The CDR3 nucleotides are TGTGCCAGTAGTATAGGGACAAATCAGCCCCAGCATTTT. It specifies CASSIGTNQPQHF.

This chain connects TRBV5-8 to TRBJ2-3; 14 bases agree with TRBD2. V was pared by 1 base and J by 11 bases, with 9 bases of the junction left unmatched. CDR3 length equals 16 residues. Germline assignment: CDR1 SGHTS and CDR2 YDEGEE. CDR3 nucleotides: TGTGCCAGCAGCTTGCAACCGACTAGCGGGGGGGCCCAGCAGTATTTT. It codes for CASSLQPTSGGAQQYF.

This rearrangement joins TRBV5-4 to TRBJ1-3; D call uncertain. The CDR3 length is 15 residues. Germline V gene data show CDR1 as SGHNT and CDR2 as YYREEE (reference sequence). V gave up 1 base and J gave up 0 bases, with 8 bases separating them. The DNA of the CDR3 is TGTGCCAGCAGCTTGACGGGGAGCTCTGGAAACACCATATATTTT. Its translation: CASSLTGSSGNTIYF.

This chain connects TRBV5-1 to TRBJ2-5, with 9 nucleotides matching TRBD2. Germline lookup yields CDR1 SGHRS and CDR2 YFSETQ. The CDR3 has 13 amino acids. V trimming: 5 bases; J trimming: 14 bases; junction bases outside the gene matches: 13. The CDR3 DNA sequence: TGCGCCAGCAGTAATGGCGGGGGGGACCTCTTATACTTC. Its protein product is CASSNGGGDLLYF.

This rearrangement joins TRBV19 to TRBJ2-5, with 9 positions matching TRBD2. The CDR3 loop spans 15 amino acids. V was clipped by 5 bases and J by 1 base; unmatched bases: 5. Germline assignment: CDR1 LNHDA and CDR2 SQIVND (reference sequence). CDR3 bases: TGTGCCAGTAGTGGCATTAGCGGGGGCCAAGAGACCCAGTACTTC. It is translated as CASSGISGGQETQYF.

This chain links TRBV7-9 with TRBJ2-7; TRBD2 agrees at 9 bases. J gave up 3 bases and V 4 bases, and 7 bases lay outside the gene matches. The CDR3 is made up of 15 amino acids. Germline values: CDR1 SEHNR, CDR2 FQNEAQ (reference sequence). The CDR3 is CASSWGAGGNYEQYF. The CDR3 bases are TGTGCCAGCAGCTGGGGAGCGGGAGGAAACTACGAGCAGTACTTC.

This clone was seen only once. The V and J genes are TRBV7-9 and TRBJ1-6; no clear D. With 1 base removed from V and 6 bases from J, the gap between germline ends came to 10 bases. This CDR3 region has 15 residues. The germline V gene has CDR1 SEHNR and CDR2 FQNEAQ (reference sequence). CDR3 amino acids: CASSLVGLTNSPLHF. The CDR3 DNA sequence: TGTGCCAGCAGCTTAGTCGGACTGACTAATTCACCCCTCCACTTT.

V gene TRBV4-1 combines with J gene TRBJ2-5; D possibly corresponds to TRBD2 (6 bases). The DNA end is a closer match to TRBJ2-7, so the J assignment may be wrong. Germline V CDR1 and CDR2: MGHRA, YSYEKL. CDR3 length: 14 amino acids. CDR3 sequence reads: CASSQSLGGDEQYF. The CDR3 DNA sequence: TGCGCCAGCAGCCAATCTCTCGGAGGGGACGAGCAGTACTTC.

This chain links TRBV7-6 with TRBJ1-2; 9 positions agree with TRBD1. V shed 0 bases and J 4 bases; nucleotides not matched to a gene: 6. The germline CDR1 and CDR2 sequences are SGHVS and FNYEAQ. The CDR3 spans 16 residues. CDR3 DNA sequence: TGTGCCAGCAGCTTAGCGGGGACAGGGACCATCTATGGCTACACCTTC. Translation gives CASSLAGTGTIYGYTF.

The V call is TRBV7-2, the J call TRBJ2-7; TRBD1 might be the D (6 bases). Trimming pared 4 bases from V and 0 bases from J, leaving 16 bases between. Germline-derived CDR1 and CDR2 are SGHTA and FQGNSA. The CDR3 runs 16 residues. CDR3 region: CASSSWGLSDSYEQYF. The CDR3 nucleotides are TGTGCCAGCAGCTCCTGGGGGCTGTCCGACTCCTACGAGCAGTACTTC.

J is TRBJ2-1 and V is TRBV6-1; 13 nucleotides align to TRBD2. V was clipped by 4 bases and J by 7 bases; unmatched bases: 4. There are 15 residues in the CDR3. Germline lookup yields CDR1 MNHNS and CDR2 SASEGT. CDR3 residues: CASSARLAGGNEQFF. The CDR3 region has the DNA TGTGCCAGCAGTGCCCGACTAGCGGGGGGAAATGAGCAGTTCTTC.

The chain employs TRBV29-1 and TRBJ1-1, with a possible D match to TRBD1 (6 bases). Germline CDR1 SQVTM, CDR2 ANQGSEA. Trimming took off 4 bases at V and 1 base at J, with 10 bases between the two ends. CDR3 length equals 13 residues. DNA of the CDR3: TGCAGCGTTGCGGACAGTGCGAACACTGAAGCTTTCTTT. It is translated as CSVADSANTEAFF. The whole variable domain, filled in from reference TRBV29-1 and TRBJ1-1, reads SAVISQKPSRDICQRGTSLTIQCQVDSQVTMMFWYRQQPGQSLTLIATANQGSEATYESGFVIDKFPISRPNLTFSTLTVSNMSPEDSSIYLCSVADSANTEAFFGQGTRLTVV.